This T cell receptor beta chain derives from a study of shared clonotypes between healthy human individuals. Study results and caveats: Shared clonotypes: 4.5% to 5% naive CD4, roughly 3.5% naive CD8, about 2.4% memory CD4, 0.4% to 0.5% memory CD8.

Donors were healthy HIV-negative adults without recent acute infections or vaccinations. The CDR3 loop spans 15 amino acids. The V end was cut by 2 bases, the J end by 0 bases, with 11 bases between. Germline values: CDR1 MGHRA, CDR2 YSYEKL. Sequencing was at deep level. TCRdb keeps only in-frame clones here, not all; method: immunoSEQ multiplex PCR. The sample lists approximately 2,000,000 clones; approximately 90% were seen once. A note on this clone: The target antigen is unknown.

The chain employs TRBV4-1 and TRBJ2-7; D could derive from TRBD1 or TRBD2 (5 bases each). The sequence was collected from a man younger than 35 in good health. Some clones in this sample may be carry-over from other donors' samples. Sequencing was performed on naive CD4+ T cells from PBMCs. The subset here: CD45RA+ positively selected. The CDR3: CASSQRDDSSYEQYF. The CDR3, as DNA: TGCGCCAGCAGCCAAAGGGACGACTCCTCCTACGAGCAGTACTTC.